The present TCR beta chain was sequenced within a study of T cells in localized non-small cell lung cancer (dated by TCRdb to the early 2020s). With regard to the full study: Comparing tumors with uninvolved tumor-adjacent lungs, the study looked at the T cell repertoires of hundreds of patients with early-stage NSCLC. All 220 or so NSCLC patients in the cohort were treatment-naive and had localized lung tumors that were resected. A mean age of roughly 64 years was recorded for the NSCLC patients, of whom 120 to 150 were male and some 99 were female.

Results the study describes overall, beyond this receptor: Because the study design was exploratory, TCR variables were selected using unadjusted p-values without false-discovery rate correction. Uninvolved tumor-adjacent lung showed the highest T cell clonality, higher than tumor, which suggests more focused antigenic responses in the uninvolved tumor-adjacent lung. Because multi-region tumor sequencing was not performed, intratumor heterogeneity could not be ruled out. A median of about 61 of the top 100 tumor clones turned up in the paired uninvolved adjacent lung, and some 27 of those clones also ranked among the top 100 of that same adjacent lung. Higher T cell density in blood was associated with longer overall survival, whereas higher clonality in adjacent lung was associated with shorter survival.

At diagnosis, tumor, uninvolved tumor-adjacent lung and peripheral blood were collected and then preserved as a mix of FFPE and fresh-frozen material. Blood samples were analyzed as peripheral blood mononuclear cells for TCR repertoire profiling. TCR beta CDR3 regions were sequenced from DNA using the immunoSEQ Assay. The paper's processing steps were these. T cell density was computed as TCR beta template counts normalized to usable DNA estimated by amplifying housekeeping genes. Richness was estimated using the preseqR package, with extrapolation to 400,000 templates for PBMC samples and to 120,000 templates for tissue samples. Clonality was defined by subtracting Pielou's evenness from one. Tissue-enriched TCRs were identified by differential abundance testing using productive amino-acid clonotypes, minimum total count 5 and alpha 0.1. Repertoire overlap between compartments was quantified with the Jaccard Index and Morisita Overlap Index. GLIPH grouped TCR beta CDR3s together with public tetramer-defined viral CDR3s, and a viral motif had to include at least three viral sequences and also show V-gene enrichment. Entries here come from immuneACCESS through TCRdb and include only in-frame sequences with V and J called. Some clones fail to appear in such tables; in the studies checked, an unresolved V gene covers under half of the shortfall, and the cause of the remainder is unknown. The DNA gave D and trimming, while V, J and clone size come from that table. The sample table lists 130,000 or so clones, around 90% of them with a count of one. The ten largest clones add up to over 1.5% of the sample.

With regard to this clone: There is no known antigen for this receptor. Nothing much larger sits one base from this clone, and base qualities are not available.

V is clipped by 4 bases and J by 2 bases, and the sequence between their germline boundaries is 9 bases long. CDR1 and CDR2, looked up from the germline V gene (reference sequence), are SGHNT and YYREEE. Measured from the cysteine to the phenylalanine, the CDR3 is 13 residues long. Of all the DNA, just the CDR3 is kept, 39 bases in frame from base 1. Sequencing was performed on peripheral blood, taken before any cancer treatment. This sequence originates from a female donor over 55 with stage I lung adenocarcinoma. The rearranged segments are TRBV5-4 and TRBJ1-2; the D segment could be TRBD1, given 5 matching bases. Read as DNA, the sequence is TGTGCCAGCAGCAGGACAATAAACTATGGCTACACCTTC. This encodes CASSRTINYGYTF.